The rows below give T cell receptor beta chains drawn from one sample of a study of PD-1 blockade in classical Hodgkin lymphoma. The protocol was immunoSEQ multiplex PCR, while the TCRdb copy is restricted to in-frame clones and leaves out a portion. The sample has over 25,000 clones, about 81% seen once. Material: peripheral blood mononuclear cells (PBMCs), obtained before the second cycle of nivolumab. The source of these receptors is a human donor with classical Hodgkin lymphoma. Each CDR3 is given without its conserved first and last residue.

j_call: TRBJ2-7; v_call: TRBV4-3; cdr3_aa: ASSQDRRGGAYEQY
j_call: TRBJ2-3; v_call: TRBV10-3; cdr3_aa: AISDRLKDTQY
j_call: TRBJ1-4; v_call: TRBV4-1; cdr3_aa: ASSQEDRGGNEKLF
j_call: TRBJ1-2; v_call: TRBV7-9; cdr3_aa: ASSFGTYGGYT
j_call: TRBJ2-1; v_call: TRBV10-3; cdr3_aa: AISAAGARGNEQF
j_call: TRBJ1-2; v_call: TRBV25-1; cdr3_aa: ASSESPVGGGGYT
j_call: TRBJ1-2; v_call: TRBV5-1; cdr3_aa: ASSWATGENRGYT
j_call: TRBJ2-1; v_call: TRBV19; cdr3_aa: ASSRGGFTYNEQF
j_call: TRBJ1-5; v_call: TRBV6-5; cdr3_aa: ASSWGQGAGQPQH
j_call: TRBJ1-2; v_call: TRBV2; cdr3_aa: ASSDGPHYGYT
j_call: TRBJ1-2; v_call: TRBV7-2; cdr3_aa: ASSEGANYGYT
j_call: TRBJ1-5; v_call: TRBV19; cdr3_aa: ASSTNTGTPRPQH
j_call: TRBJ2-7; v_call: TRBV19; cdr3_aa: ASRRRGLAPYEQY
j_call: TRBJ2-3; v_call: TRBV18; cdr3_aa: ASGGDRTDTQY
j_call: TRBJ1-3; v_call: TRBV6-6; cdr3_aa: ASSPGLGDTIY
j_call: TRBJ2-5; v_call: TRBV19; cdr3_aa: ASSLGLADQETQY
j_call: TRBJ2-7; v_call: TRBV5-6; cdr3_aa: ASSLGVGEEQY
j_call: TRBJ2-1; v_call: TRBV7-3; cdr3_aa: ASSLSGVLDEQF
j_call: TRBJ1-1; v_call: TRBV14; cdr3_aa: ASSQHQGARVLNTEAF
j_call: TRBJ1-4; v_call: TRBV7-9; cdr3_aa: ASSITGGHEKLF
j_call: TRBJ2-2; v_call: TRBV30; cdr3_aa: AWSVGPGTGELF
j_call: TRBJ2-3; v_call: TRBV12-5; cdr3_aa: ASGLPYDGDTQY
j_call: TRBJ1-4; v_call: TRBV5-1; cdr3_aa: ASSLEGLGEKLF
j_call: TRBJ2-7; v_call: TRBV11-2; cdr3_aa: ASSLSGAQSYEQY
j_call: TRBJ2-5; v_call: TRBV5-1; cdr3_aa: ASSCQETQY
j_call: TRBJ1-2; v_call: TRBV7-9; cdr3_aa: ASSLTEGYT
j_call: TRBJ2-3; v_call: TRBV30; cdr3_aa: AWSVMGGGADTQY
j_call: TRBJ1-3; v_call: TRBV7-9; cdr3_aa: ASSRGQGPGTIY
j_call: TRBJ2-5; v_call: TRBV18; cdr3_aa: ASSPGQQETQY
j_call: TRBJ1-4; v_call: TRBV11-2; cdr3_aa: ASRGATGRNEKLF
j_call: TRBJ1-6; v_call: TRBV7-8; cdr3_aa: ASSLGPRNSPLH
j_call: TRBJ2-7; v_call: TRBV7-9; cdr3_aa: ASSLSSGSYEQY
j_call: TRBJ2-5; v_call: TRBV10-2; cdr3_aa: ASSEIPGHGETQY
j_call: TRBJ2-2; v_call: TRBV9; cdr3_aa: ASTPGGARTGELF
j_call: TRBJ2-6; v_call: TRBV30; cdr3_aa: ASLDSGANVLT
j_call: TRBJ1-5; v_call: TRBV7-6; cdr3_aa: ASSFHAGAGQPQH
j_call: TRBJ2-7; v_call: TRBV7-2; cdr3_aa: ASKSAGGSEQY
j_call: TRBJ2-5; v_call: TRBV7-9; cdr3_aa: ASSLFASGEETQY
j_call: TRBJ1-4; v_call: TRBV5-8; cdr3_aa: ASSLWTQEKLF
j_call: TRBJ1-2; v_call: TRBV9; cdr3_aa: ASSVEAGGGYT
j_call: TRBJ1-2; v_call: TRBV7-9; cdr3_aa: ASSSPQPGGSRNYGYT
j_call: TRBJ2-1; v_call: TRBV5-4; cdr3_aa: ASSTGQGSYNEQF
j_call: TRBJ1-2; v_call: TRBV5-1; cdr3_aa: ASSFEGNYGYT
j_call: TRBJ2-4; v_call: TRBV5-6; cdr3_aa: ASSPAGQGAVIQY
j_call: TRBJ1-2; v_call: TRBV7-2; cdr3_aa: ASSLVQGLEYGYT
j_call: TRBJ1-2; v_call: TRBV15; cdr3_aa: ATSILQGTSYT
j_call: TRBJ2-3; v_call: TRBV7-2; cdr3_aa: ASSLGSGGHYTQY
j_call: TRBJ1-1; v_call: TRBV7-9; cdr3_aa: ASSLGTGFTEAF
j_call: TRBJ2-2; v_call: TRBV7-3; cdr3_aa: ASSSRQAGELF
j_call: TRBJ2-2; v_call: TRBV19; cdr3_aa: ASSRQSNTGELF
j_call: TRBJ2-4; v_call: TRBV18; cdr3_aa: ASSTQENIQY
j_call: TRBJ2-7; v_call: TRBV7-2; cdr3_aa: ASSLGGGASYEQY
j_call: TRBJ2-5; v_call: TRBV18; cdr3_aa: ASSLGGAETQY
j_call: TRBJ1-2; v_call: TRBV5-6; cdr3_aa: ASSPRTGFRYGYT
j_call: TRBJ2-2; v_call: TRBV27; cdr3_aa: ASSLGSANTGELF
j_call: TRBJ1-2; v_call: TRBV7-2; cdr3_aa: ASSLDLGYGYT